Following are 8 T cell receptor beta chains from one sample sequenced in a study of CD8+ T cells in alopecia areata (dated 2018 in TCRdb). Libraries came from the immunoSEQ multiplex PCR assay. For TCR sequencing, RNA was extracted from every sample and reverse transcribed into cDNA to serve as template. Sourced from immuneACCESS, this table was stored by TCRdb with only in-frame sequences that have V and J called. A share of the clones is absent; for the studies checked, an unresolved V gene accounts for under half, and the remainder has no known explanation. Counted in this sample were 200,000 to 250,000 clones; around 65% of them appeared once. About 4.2% of the sample rests with the top ten. Sample time point, as interpreted from the label and publication: more than three weeks on oral tofacitinib. The treatment or condition label of this sample denotes: oral pan-JAK inhibitor, 5-10 mg twice daily.

Here the sequenced sample was CD4+ T cells sorted from blood, taken at week 4, from a patient treated with tofacitinib. The receptor set was obtained from a human donor with alopecia areata.

The CDR3 here is CASSPSGGPMHEQYF. For the CDR3, the DNA is TGTGCCAGCAGCCCCTCGGGGGGGCCCATGCACGAGCAGTACTTC. V usage is TRBV7-9 and J usage is TRBJ2-7, with 8 bases identical to TRBD2. V lost 5 bases to trimming and J lost 5 bases; unmatched junction nucleotides: 11. The CDR3 covers 15 residues. Germline loops: CDR1 SEHNR, CDR2 FQNEAQ (reference sequence). Full variable domain (rest looked up from reference TRBV7-9 and TRBJ2-7): DTGVSQNPRHKITKRGQNVTFRCDPISEHNRLYWYRQTLGQGPEFLTYFQNEAQLEKSRLLSDRFSAERPKGSFSTLEIQRTEQGDSAMYLCASSPSGGPMHEQYFGPGTRLTVT.

The chain couples TRBV7-6 to TRBJ2-5; 7 bases line up with TRBD1. J gave up 4 bases and V 5 bases, and 4 bases lay outside the gene matches. The length of the CDR3 is 13 residues. Germline V CDR1 and CDR2: SGHVS, FNYEAQ. CDR3 bases: TGTGCCAGCAGCCGGGACAGAGGAGAGACCCAGTACTTC. It specifies CASSRDRGETQYF.

This clone was picked up a small number of times. The chain uses TRBV27 and TRBJ1-2, with 9 bases fitting TRBD1. Unmatched junction bases numbered 16, after V lost 6 bases and J lost 5 bases. Germline loops: CDR1 MNHEY, CDR2 SMNVEV (reference sequence). The CDR3 runs 17 residues. CDR3 nucleotide sequence: TGTGCCAGCAGCCGCCTTCAAGGGGACAGGGCTGCGTATGGCTACACCTTC. Amino acids: CASSRLQGDRAAYGYTF.

This chain joins TRBV9 and TRBJ1-5; D is possibly TRBD1 (6 bases). V was shortened by 2 bases and J by 0 bases, with 9 bases between the two germline ends. Per germline, CDR1 SGDLS and CDR2 YYNGEE. This CDR3 is built from 15 residues. The CDR3 is CASSVGQHSNQPQHF. CDR3 nucleotides: TGTGCCAGCAGCGTCGGACAGCATAGCAATCAGCCCCAGCATTTT.

Concerning this clone: An end of the junction differs from the germline gene, which may be a read error. The chain combines TRBV7-2 with TRBJ1-3, with TRBD1 matching over 8 bases. The germline gives CDR1 SGHTA, CDR2 FQGNSA. The CDR3 runs to 13 residues. The CDR3 region is CASSLGEDRDRTF. The CDR3 nucleotides are TGTGCCAGCAGCCTTGGGGAGGACCGGGACAGGACATTT.

The chain employs TRBV10-3 and TRBJ2-5, with 11 bases fitting TRBD2. Germline V gives CDR1 ENHRY, CDR2 SYGVKD. The CDR3 length is 14 residues. V trimming: 5 bases; J trimming: 3 bases; junction bases outside the gene matches: 2. CDR3 sequence reads: CAISQLAGEETQYF. CDR3 in DNA: TGTGCCATCAGTCAACTAGCGGGAGAAGAGACCCAGTACTTC.

With regard to this clone: One junction end disagrees with the germline gene, perhaps due to a read error. The chain carries TRBV7-7 and TRBJ2-1; 11 positions agree with TRBD2. This CDR3 contains 14 residues. The germline V gene encodes CDR1 SSHAT and CDR2 FNYEAQ (reference sequence). The CDR3 sequence is CASSLGTSGNEQFF. The CDR3, as DNA: TGTGCTAGCAGCTTAGGGACTAGCGGTAATGAGCAGTTCTTC.

By share, this clone counts as medium-sized. The sample holds other DNA sequences that translate to the same CDR3. V is TRBV7-2 and J is TRBJ1-2, with 7 bases aligning to TRBD1. CDR1 and CDR2 from the germline V gene are SGHTA and FQGNSA. V lost 4 bases and J lost 2; bases outside the gene matches: 1. The CDR3 spans 13 residues. The CDR3 spells CASSSGQNYGYTF. CDR3 bases: TGTGCCAGCAGCTCGGGACAGAACTATGGCTACACCTTC.